This T cell receptor beta chain stems from a study of CD8 T cells in ankylosing spondylitis (dated by TCRdb to 2016 to 2017). Regarding the complete study: T cell receptor beta repertoires were profiled in healthy donors and ankylosing spondylitis patients so that disease-linked TCR variants could be found. The whole study cohort included 108 healthy donors and around 25 ankylosing spondylitis patients. Peripheral blood was sampled, and synovial fluid was additionally collected from ankylosing spondylitis patients.

TCRdb shows the sequencer as Illumina HiSeq 2500. Quantitative 5'-RACE with molecular barcodes was used to prepare TCR beta libraries. In the paper's pipeline: A new computational method based on a probabilistic model of VDJ rearrangement was used to identify disease-linked TCR variants. Through fastp at Q25 and MiXCR, TCRdb rebuilt clones from the public reads, retaining in-frame beta chains. Rows with a matching CDR3 protein are joined into one entry that keeps the most common DNA and genes. Here the V and J calls rest on TCRdb's processing, not on the authors' analysis. The sample profile shows 350,000 to 450,000 distinct CDR3 sequences; roughly 27% of them were found once. 0.75% to 0.9% of the sample belongs to the ten largest clones. The CDR3, cysteine through phenylalanine, is 15 amino acids long. The sequence is cut down to CDR3 DNA, 45 bases in frame from base 1. V ends up 5 bases short and J 6 bases short, with an unmatched junction base count of 12. For CDR1 and CDR2, the germline V gene (reference sequence) lists DFQATT and SNEGSKA.

The full study reports these points: The disease-linked clones were reported as significantly enriched in matched synovial fluid samples from ankylosing spondylitis patients. The disease-linked clones had a CD8+ phenotype and were found at relatively low frequencies in peripheral blood. Blood from ankylosing spondylitis patients appeared to be characterized by a TCR beta motif made up of under 10 highly homologous amino acid variants. Some motif variants had previously been reported in the synovial fluid and blood of reactive arthritis patients, which suggests shared mechanisms of disease initiation.

In its sample, this clonotype was seen a few times. Its antigen has not been determined. Base quality data are lacking; no much larger clone is found one base away. Rearrangement joined TRBV20-1 to TRBJ2-2, with 7 junctional bases fitting TRBD1. The sample consisted of blood, either unsorted or a sorted T cell fraction (not recorded which). The receptor was derived from a male donor with ankylosing spondylitis. This receptor carries the CDR3 CSARSRTGYSGELFF. The bases read TGCAGTGCTCGTTCCCGGACAGGATATTCCGGGGAGCTGTTTTTT.